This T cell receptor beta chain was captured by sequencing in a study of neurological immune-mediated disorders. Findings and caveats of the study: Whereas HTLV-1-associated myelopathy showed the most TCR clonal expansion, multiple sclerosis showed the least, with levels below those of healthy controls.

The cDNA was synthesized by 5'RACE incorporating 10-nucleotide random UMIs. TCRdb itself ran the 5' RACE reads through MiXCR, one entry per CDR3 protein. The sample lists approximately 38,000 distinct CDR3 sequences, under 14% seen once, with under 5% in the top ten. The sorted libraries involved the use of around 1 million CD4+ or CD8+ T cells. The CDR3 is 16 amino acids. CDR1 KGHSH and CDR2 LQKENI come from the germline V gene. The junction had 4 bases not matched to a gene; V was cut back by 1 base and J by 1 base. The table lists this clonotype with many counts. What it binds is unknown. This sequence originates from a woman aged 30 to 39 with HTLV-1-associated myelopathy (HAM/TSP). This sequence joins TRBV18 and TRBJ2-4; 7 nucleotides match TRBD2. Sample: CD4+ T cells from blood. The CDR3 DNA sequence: TGTGCCAGCTCACCACTTTTCGGGGGGGCCAAAAACATTCAGTACTTC. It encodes CASSPLFGGAKNIQYF.